This is a list of T cell receptor beta chains from one sample in a study of blood T cell repertoires in COVID-19. The assay was immunoSEQ multiplex PCR, and TCRdb's table has in-frame clones only and misses some. The table lists about 98,000 clones, around 92% of them singletons. Sample: peripheral blood. The receptors derive from a man aged 18 to 30 with acute or convalescent COVID-19. Both conserved end residues are part of each CDR3. The order of the fields is V gene, J gene, D gene, clone size, CDR3 DNA, CDR3 protein. D genes are given only for firm matches. Clone sizes are given selectively: once, few, many, or a class where the clone is expanded.

V: TRBV12-3/TRBV12-4; J: TRBJ2-3; D: TRBD2; size: NA; DNA: TGTGCCAGCAGTTTAACGGGGGGGGATACGCAGTATTTT; CDR3: CASSLTGGDTQYF
V: TRBV5-1; J: TRBJ1-1; D: NA; size: NA; DNA: TGCGCCAGCAGCCTCTTTACAGGAGAACACACTGAAGCTTTCTTT; CDR3: CASSLFTGEHTEAFF
V: TRBV9; J: TRBJ1-6; D: TRBD1; size: NA; DNA: TGTGCCAGCAGCGGACAGGGTAGGCCTTCTAATTCACCCCTCCACTTT; CDR3: CASSGQGRPSNSPLHF
V: TRBV24-1; J: TRBJ1-5; D: NA; size: NA; DNA: TGTGCCACCAGTGATGATCAGGCCAATGCCCAGCATTTT; CDR3: CATSDDQANAQHF
V: TRBV30; J: TRBJ2-7; D: TRBD2; size: NA; DNA: TGTGCCTGGAGTGAGACTAGCGGGAGAACCTACGAGCAGTACTTC; CDR3: CAWSETSGRTYEQYF
V: TRBV27; J: TRBJ1-2; D: TRBD1; size: NA; DNA: TGTGCCAGCAGTCCCGGGACAGGGGAAAGGTATGGCTACACCTTC; CDR3: CASSPGTGERYGYTF
V: TRBV7-9; J: TRBJ1-6; D: TRBD1; size: NA; DNA: TGTGCCAGCAGCTTGGGACAGGGAGCTGATTCACCCCTCCACTTT; CDR3: CASSLGQGADSPLHF
V: TRBV6-1; J: TRBJ2-1; D: TRBD1; size: NA; DNA: TGTGCCAGCAGTGAGATACCGGGACAGTCCTACAATGAGCAGTTCTTC; CDR3: CASSEIPGQSYNEQFF
V: TRBV5-1; J: TRBJ2-3; D: NA; size: few; DNA: TGCGCCAGCCGCCGGGACACCACAGATACGCAGTATTTT; CDR3: CASRRDTTDTQYF
V: TRBV19; J: TRBJ1-2; D: TRBD1; size: NA; DNA: TGTGCCAGTAACCCACAGGGGAACTATGGCTACACCTTC; CDR3: CASNPQGNYGYTF
V: TRBV7-2; J: TRBJ1-1; D: NA; size: once; DNA: TGTGCCAGCAGCTTAGGGACTCAGAACACTGAAGCTTTCTTT; CDR3: CASSLGTQNTEAFF
V: TRBV5-1; J: TRBJ2-5; D: NA; size: once; DNA: TGCGCCAGCAGCTTGAGCGCGGTCGGAGAGACCCAGTACTTC; CDR3: CASSLSAVGETQYF
V: TRBV12-3/TRBV12-4; J: TRBJ2-1; D: NA; size: NA; DNA: TGTGCCAGCAGACACAACAATGAGCAGTTCTTC; CDR3: CASRHNNEQFF
V: TRBV10-1; J: TRBJ2-1; D: TRBD2; size: NA; DNA: TGCGCCAGCAGCGCTCCGGGACTAGCGGGAGGGCCCTCCTACAATGAGCAGTTCTTC; CDR3: CASSAPGLAGGPSYNEQFF
V: TRBV7-2; J: TRBJ2-3; D: TRBD2; size: once; DNA: TGTGCCAGCAGCTTATCGCGGCGGGAGAGTCTGAAAGATACGCAGTATTTT; CDR3: CASSLSRRESLKDTQYF
V: TRBV5-4; J: TRBJ2-7; D: NA; size: once; DNA: TGTGCCAGCAGCTCCCCCGGGGTTCAGGGGTACTACGAGCAGTACTTC; CDR3: CASSSPGVQGYYEQYF
V: TRBV7-7; J: TRBJ2-6; D: NA; size: NA; DNA: TGTGCCAGCACCCCAGGGCTATCTGGGGCCAACGTCCTGACTTTC; CDR3: CASTPGLSGANVLTF
V: TRBV20-1; J: TRBJ1-3; D: TRBD1; size: NA; DNA: TGCAGTGCTAGTAGTGACAGGGGAGCCGGAAACACCATATATTTT; CDR3: CSASSDRGAGNTIYF
V: TRBV5-5; J: TRBJ1-5; D: NA; size: NA; DNA: TGTGCCAGCAGCCCCAGGGTGTCTCAGCCCCAGCATTTT; CDR3: CASSPRVSQPQHF
V: TRBV29-1; J: TRBJ2-2; D: NA; size: NA; DNA: TGCAGCGTTGGACCGGGACACGTGAACACCGGGGAGCTGTTTTTT; CDR3: CSVGPGHVNTGELFF
V: TRBV25-1; J: TRBJ2-1; D: TRBD2; size: NA; DNA: TGTGCCAGCACGGCGGGAGGGACCTACAATGAGCAGTTCTTC; CDR3: CASTAGGTYNEQFF
V: TRBV7-2; J: TRBJ2-7; D: TRBD1; size: once; DNA: TGTGCCAGCAGCTTAAGACAGGGGGACTACGAGCAGTACTTC; CDR3: CASSLRQGDYEQYF
V: TRBV3-1/TRBV3-2; J: TRBJ2-5; D: TRBD1; size: NA; DNA: TGTGCCAGCAGGCGTCGACAGGGATTAAGTGGAGAGACCCAGTACTTC; CDR3: CASRRRQGLSGETQYF
V: TRBV5-4; J: TRBJ2-3; D: NA; size: NA; DNA: TGTGCCAGCAGCCTCTACGGACTCAATACGCAGTATTTT; CDR3: CASSLYGLNTQYF
V: TRBV24-1; J: TRBJ2-1; D: TRBD2; size: NA; DNA: TGTGCCACCAGTGATCCGCTAGCGGGAGGCACCTACAATGAGCAGTTCTTC; CDR3: CATSDPLAGGTYNEQFF
V: TRBV11-2; J: TRBJ2-3; D: NA; size: NA; DNA: TGTGCCAGCAGCTTAACACGCGGGACGGCAGATACGCAGTATTTT; CDR3: CASSLTRGTADTQYF
V: TRBV5-1; J: TRBJ2-3; D: NA; size: NA; DNA: TGCGCCAGCAGCTCCGGATCGGGGTCGGCAGATACGCAGTATTTT; CDR3: CASSSGSGSADTQYF
V: TRBV6-5; J: TRBJ1-4; D: TRBD1; size: NA; DNA: TGTGCCAGCAGTTACGAGCGCGAGACAGGGGAAGAAAAACTGTTTTTT; CDR3: CASSYERETGEEKLFF
V: TRBV10-1; J: TRBJ2-1; D: NA; size: NA; DNA: TGCGCCAGCAGTGAGGACCCGGCAGGGGCTTACAATGAGCAGTTCTTC; CDR3: CASSEDPAGAYNEQFF
V: TRBV5-4; J: TRBJ1-6; D: NA; size: NA; DNA: TGTGCCAGCAGCGGGGAGGGTACCTATAATTCACCCCTCCACTTT; CDR3: CASSGEGTYNSPLHF
V: TRBV10-3; J: TRBJ1-1; D: TRBD1; size: NA; DNA: TGTGCCATCAGGGCAATGCAACAGGGGGCGAAAGTCACTGAAGCTTTCTTT; CDR3: CAIRAMQQGAKVTEAFF
V: TRBV6-5; J: TRBJ2-7; D: TRBD1; size: once; DNA: TGTGCCAGCAGACGGGACAGAACCTACGAGCAGTACTTC; CDR3: CASRRDRTYEQYF
V: TRBV5-1; J: TRBJ1-1; D: TRBD1; size: NA; DNA: TGCGCCACCGTAGACAGGGAGAACACTGAAGCTTTCTTT; CDR3: CATVDRENTEAFF
V: TRBV10-3; J: TRBJ1-1; D: NA; size: once; DNA: TGTGCCATCAGTCCTCTCCCGGGAGAAGCTTTCTTT; CDR3: CAISPLPGEAFF
V: TRBV11-3; J: TRBJ2-7; D: TRBD1; size: NA; DNA: TGTGCCAGCAGTCCGACAGGGATCGGCGAGCAGTACTTC; CDR3: CASSPTGIGEQYF
V: TRBV4-1; J: TRBJ1-1; D: NA; size: once; DNA: TGCGCCAGCAGCCAGGGGGCCACTGAAGCTTTCTTT; CDR3: CASSQGATEAFF
V: TRBV7-9; J: TRBJ2-1; D: NA; size: NA; DNA: TGTGCCAGCAGCGCACAAGGAGGAGAGCAGTTCTTC; CDR3: CASSAQGGEQFF
V: TRBV3-1/TRBV3-2; J: TRBJ1-1; D: NA; size: NA; DNA: TGTGCCAGCACGGGTACGAGCCTAAACACTGAAGCTTTCTTT; CDR3: CASTGTSLNTEAFF
V: TRBV9; J: TRBJ1-3; D: NA; size: once; DNA: TGTGCCAGCAGCAGCCGGGTCCAGGGTTCCGGAAACACCATATATTTT; CDR3: CASSSRVQGSGNTIYF
V: TRBV6-5; J: TRBJ1-5; D: NA; size: NA; DNA: TGTGCCAGCAGTACAGGGACCGACAATCAGCCCCAGCATTTT; CDR3: CASSTGTDNQPQHF
V: TRBV24-1; J: TRBJ2-1; D: TRBD1; size: NA; DNA: TGTGCCACCAGTGACCCTGGACAGGGCTACAATGAGCAGTTCTTC; CDR3: CATSDPGQGYNEQFF
V: TRBV7-9; J: TRBJ1-3; D: NA; size: NA; DNA: TGTGCCAGCAGCTCCCTATCCAGGGGCTCTGGAAACACCATATATTTT; CDR3: CASSSLSRGSGNTIYF
V: TRBV10-2; J: TRBJ1-2; D: NA; size: NA; DNA: TGCGCCAGCAGCGAAAGGCCCAGGGCCATGGGGGGCTACACCTTC; CDR3: CASSERPRAMGGYTF
V: TRBV18; J: TRBJ2-7; D: TRBD2; size: NA; DNA: TGTGCCAGCTCACCACGTGGACTAGCGGGAGTGGGAGAGCAGTACTTC; CDR3: CASSPRGLAGVGEQYF
V: TRBV19; J: TRBJ1-1; D: NA; size: NA; DNA: TGTGCCAGTAGTATTTTTGTTGCGGCCAAGGCTACCAGGGGCACTGAAGCTTTCTTT; CDR3: CASSIFVAAKATRGTEAFF
V: TRBV2; J: TRBJ2-6; D: NA; size: few; DNA: TGTGCCAGCAGTCCCGACTCTCGGGGGGCCAACGTCCTGACTTTC; CDR3: CASSPDSRGANVLTF